The rows below give T cell receptor beta chains drawn from one sample of a study of human T cells and chemical hapten exposure. TCRdb re-derived calls from the RACE reads in MiXCR, one entry per CDR3 protein. The sample consists of 82,000 or so distinct CDR3 sequences, roughly 13% of them appearing once. The sequencing here drew on whole blood, taken in connection with sensitization to the hapten diphenylcyclopropenone (DPC). The origin of the receptors is a woman in her forties or fifties with alopecia areata. Some clones in this sample may be carry-over from other donors' samples. Both conserved end residues are part of each CDR3. The D gene is left open where the match is weak. Clone size is stated in some rows and not others, as once, few, many or a class when expanded.

clone_size,d_call,v_call,j_call,cdr3_aa,cdr3_nt
few,NA,TRBV11-2,TRBJ1-4,CASSLEVREKLFF,TGTGCCAGCAGCTTAGAAGTTCGTGAAAAACTGTTTTTT
NA,NA,TRBV12-3/TRBV12-4,TRBJ1-2,CASSIRGLGGYTF,TGTGCCAGCAGTATTCGGGGTTTAGGTGGCTACACCTTC
few,NA,TRBV18,TRBJ2-1,CASSSNVGQPYNEQFF,TGTGCCAGCTCCTCAAATGTAGGACAGCCCTACAATGAGCAGTTCTTC
few,NA,TRBV30,TRBJ2-3,CAWSVRVGTDTQYF,TGTGCCTGGAGTGTACGAGTGGGCACAGATACGCAGTATTTT
NA,NA,TRBV5-4,TRBJ1-1,CASSFDVGAEAFF,TGTGCCAGCAGCTTCGACGTCGGAGCTGAAGCTTTCTTT
many,NA,TRBV5-1,TRBJ1-1,CASSTGQSTEAFF,TGCGCCAGCAGCACGGGACAAAGCACTGAAGCTTTCTTT
many,NA,TRBV7-9,TRBJ1-1,CASSLGGAANTEAFF,TGTGCCAGCAGCTTAGGAGGGGCGGCGAACACTGAAGCTTTCTTT
few,NA,TRBV12-5,TRBJ1-1,CASGLGSATEAFF,TGTGCTAGTGGCCTAGGTAGTGCAACTGAAGCTTTCTTT
many,TRBD2,TRBV11-2,TRBJ2-1,CASRYGTSGLNEQFF,TGTGCCAGCAGATATGGGACTAGCGGGTTGAATGAGCAGTTCTTC
many,NA,TRBV29-1,TRBJ2-7,CSVEDRTALSYEQYF,TGCAGCGTTGAAGATCGTACAGCTCTCTCCTACGAGCAGTACTTC
many,NA,TRBV2,TRBJ2-7,CASSPAPSVGLSSYEQYF,TGTGCCAGCAGTCCAGCCCCCTCTGTAGGCCTGAGCTCCTACGAGCAGTACTTC
many,TRBD2,TRBV29-1,TRBJ2-1,CSVGVAGDNEQFF,TGCAGCGTTGGAGTAGCGGGAGACAATGAGCAGTTCTTC
NA,TRBD1,TRBV20-1,TRBJ1-1,CSASHMDRADPEAFF,TGCAGTGCTAGTCACATGGACAGGGCGGACCCTGAAGCTTTCTTT
many,NA,TRBV27,TRBJ1-2,CASSPTVTVANYGYTF,TGTGCCAGCAGTCCAACCGTAACCGTAGCTAACTATGGCTACACCTTC
few,NA,TRBV18,TRBJ2-5,CASSQHGKGTQYF,TGTGCCAGCTCACAACATGGAAAAGGGACCCAGTACTTC
NA,NA,TRBV6-1,TRBJ2-3,CASSEIGNTQYF,TGTGCCAGCAGTGAGATCGGAAATACGCAGTATTTT
NA,NA,TRBV6-2/TRBV6-3,TRBJ2-1,CASSYSRRVVSNEQFF,TGTGCCAGCAGTTACTCTCGCAGGGTTGTCAGCAATGAGCAGTTCTTC
few,TRBD1,TRBV11-1,TRBJ2-1,CASSGPTGGGEQFF,TGTGCCAGCAGTGGTCCGACAGGGGGAGGTGAGCAGTTCTTC
NA,TRBD2,TRBV10-1,TRBJ2-7,CASSPGTSGSSYEQYF,TGCGCCAGCAGCCCGGGGACTAGCGGGAGTTCCTACGAGCAGTACTTC
many,NA,TRBV7-9,TRBJ1-5,CASTHGDSPQHF,TGTGCCAGCACCCACGGGGATTCGCCCCAGCATTTT
many,NA,TRBV6-2/TRBV6-3,TRBJ1-1,CASSYPQGGLRAEAFF,TGTGCCAGCAGTTACCCCCAGGGAGGGCTGAGGGCTGAAGCTTTCTTT
few,NA,TRBV30,TRBJ1-2,CAWSTGYGYTF,TGTGCCTGGAGTACAGGCTATGGCTACACCTTC
few,TRBD1,TRBV10-2,TRBJ2-2,CASSQTGVGLKWSVFF,TGCGCCAGCAGTCAGACAGGGGTGGGCCTCAAATGGTCGGTGTTTTTT
few,NA,TRBV19,TRBJ1-6,CASRTAGSHDSPLHF,TGTGCCAGTAGGACAGCGGGATCACACGATTCACCCCTCCACTTT
many,TRBD2,TRBV11-2,TRBJ2-5,CASSLVGGQETQYF,TGTGCCAGCAGCTTAGTGGGGGGGCAAGAGACCCAGTACTTC
few,NA,TRBV5-8,TRBJ1-1,CASSLLRGSEAFF,TGTGCCAGCAGCTTGCTGCGGGGGAGTGAAGCTTTCTTT
many,NA,TRBV29-1,TRBJ1-1,CSVLRGNTEAFF,TGCAGCGTTCTCCGGGGAAACACTGAAGCTTTCTTT
few,NA,TRBV11-2,TRBJ2-7,CASSLEATRVDEQYF,TGTGCCAGCAGCTTAGAAGCGACTAGGGTTGACGAGCAGTACTTC